This TCR beta chain was captured by sequencing in a study of identical twins. TCRdb re-derived calls from the 5' RACE reads in MiXCR, one entry per CDR3 protein. This table has about 530,000 distinct CDR3 sequences, roughly 15% appearing once. V dropped 6 bases and J dropped 10; count of bases not matched to a gene: 15. This CDR3 has 16 amino acids. The germline V gene has CDR1 MDHEN and CDR2 SYDVKM. These records were also assigned to another study, of yellow fever vaccine responses in identical twins.

The sequenced sample was CD4+ T cells sorted from blood. The source is a woman between 18 and 30 years old in good health. The rearrangement links TRBV28 to TRBJ2-1, with TRBD2 identical over 10 bases. The CDR3: CASSLAASGGPPEQFF. In DNA, the CDR3 is TGTGCCAGCAGCCTAGCGGCTAGCGGGGGACCCCCGGAGCAGTTCTTC.